One sample yielded the 12 T cell receptor beta chains listed below, sequenced in a study of monozygotic twins with cystic fibrosis. The protocol was immunoSEQ multiplex PCR, while the TCRdb copy is restricted to in-frame clones and leaves out a portion. The table has some 30,000 clones, 92% seen once. The sequenced sample consisted of blood. The origin of the receptors is a girl aged 2 to 9 with cystic fibrosis.

This clone is a singleton in its sample. This sequence joins TRBV28 and TRBJ1-1; unclear D gene. Germline V gives CDR1 MDHEN, CDR2 SYDVKM. This CDR3 comprises 15 residues. Trimming took off 6 bases at V and 3 bases at J, with 17 bases between the two ends. CDR3 nucleotides: TGTGCCAGCAGCGAGCAATGGGTACTGCACACTGAAGCTTTCTTT. As protein: CASSEQWVLHTEAFF.

The rearrangement uses TRBV7-2 and TRBJ2-7; unclear D gene. Between the trimmed V and J ends, which lost 0 bases and 6 bases, there was a span of 12 bases. The CDR3 extends over 14 amino acids. Germline-derived CDR1 and CDR2 are SGHTA and FQGNSA. In DNA, the CDR3 is TGTGCCAGCAGCTTAGCGCAAGGAGTATCCGAGCAGTACTTC. Protein: CASSLAQGVSEQYF.

The chain links TRBV7-9 to TRBJ2-3; D could derive from TRBD1 or TRBD2 (5 bases each). Germline-derived CDR1 and CDR2 are SEHNR and FQNEAQ (reference sequence). V dropped 5 bases and J dropped 4 bases, with 22 bases sitting between them. The CDR3 length is 17 residues. CDR3 sequence (DNA): TGTGCCAGCAGCAAACGCCCTTCCCCTTTGGGGGCAGATACGCAGTATTTT. Protein sequence: CASSKRPSPLGADTQYF.

The genes are TRBV19 and TRBJ1-5, with D maybe TRBD1 (5 bases). This CDR3 region has 16 residues. The V and J ends lost 3 bases and 2 bases respectively, with 14 bases between them. CDR1 is LNHDA and CDR2 is SQIVND in the germline V gene (reference sequence). The CDR3: CASSMGQGLGNQPQHF. CDR3 nucleotides: TGTGCCAGTAGTATGGGTCAGGGTCTTGGCAATCAGCCCCAGCATTTT.

This clone showed up just once. The J gene is TRBJ1-2, the V gene TRBV2, with TRBD1 matching over 7 bases. The CDR3 sequence is 14 residues long. The J segment lost 8 bases and the V segment lost 6 bases, leaving 12 bases of the junction unmatched. Germline-derived CDR1 and CDR2 are SNHLY and FYNNEI. As DNA, the CDR3 is TGTGCCAGCAGCCCCGGGGACAGCTGGGAGGGCTACACCTTC. Protein sequence: CASSPGDSWEGYTF.

The chain's CDR3 is CAWRAGDRDYGYTF. CDR3 bases: TGTGCCTGGAGGGCCGGCGACAGGGACTATGGCTACACCTTC. The chain combines TRBV30 with TRBJ1-2; 7 bases match TRBD1. Germline-derived CDR1 and CDR2 are GTSNPN and SVGIG (reference sequence). This CDR3 comprises 14 residues. Germline trimming cut 3 bases from V and 3 bases from J; bases unmatched to any gene: 7.

V is TRBV5-6 and J is TRBJ1-1; no clear D. V lost 4 bases to trimming and J lost 1 base, with 8 bases between them. The CDR3 contains 13 residues. Per the germline V gene, CDR1 is SGHDT and CDR2 is YYEEEE. This chain's CDR3 is CASSIPSNTEAFF. The CDR3 nucleotides are TGTGCCAGCAGCATCCCCTCGAACACTGAAGCTTTCTTT.

The V and J genes are TRBV5-6 and TRBJ2-7; possible D gene TRBD1, 5 bases. The ends were cut back, 4 bases at V and 5 bases at J, with 16 bases in the middle. This CDR3 is built from 14 residues. Per germline, CDR1 SGHDT and CDR2 YYEEEE. The CDR3 DNA reads TGTGCCAGCAGCCTGACAGACCTTGCGGACGAGCAGTACTTC. Translating it yields CASSLTDLADEQYF.

The CDR3 region is CASSNQVHGYEQYF. The CDR3 nucleotides read TGTGCCAGCAGCAATCAGGTGCACGGCTACGAGCAGTACTTC. The gene calls are TRBV21-1 and TRBJ2-7; the table names TRBD1, a call not compared with the DNA. TRBV21-1 has pseudogene status. The CDR3 runs 14 residues.

This clone appeared a few times. The V call is TRBV19, the J call TRBJ1-1; D ambiguous. The CDR3 is 12 amino acids. Per germline, CDR1 LNHDA and CDR2 SQIVND (reference sequence). V lost 7 bases and J lost 7, with 13 bases in between. CDR3 protein: CASTTWQSEAFF. In nucleotides, the CDR3 is TGTGCCAGTACCACTTGGCAGAGTGAAGCTTTCTTT.

The V call is TRBV6-5, the J call TRBJ2-7, with D unresolved. Trimming shortened V by 5 bases and J by 5 bases, and 7 bases separated the two germline ends. CDR3 length: 11 amino acids. Germline CDR1 MNHEY, CDR2 SVGAGI. In DNA, the CDR3 is TGTGCCAGCAGTCGCGGAGACGAGCAGTACTTC. It is translated as CASSRGDEQYF.

V usage is TRBV19 and J usage is TRBJ1-5; no clear D. Trimming took off 0 bases at V and 0 bases at J, with 9 bases between the two ends. Germline V gene lookup returns CDR1 LNHDA and CDR2 SQIVND (reference sequence). This CDR3 region has 16 residues. The CDR3 DNA is TGTGCCAGTAGTATAGATCTGGCACTTAGCAATCAGCCCCAGCATTTT. Protein sequence: CASSIDLALSNQPQHF.